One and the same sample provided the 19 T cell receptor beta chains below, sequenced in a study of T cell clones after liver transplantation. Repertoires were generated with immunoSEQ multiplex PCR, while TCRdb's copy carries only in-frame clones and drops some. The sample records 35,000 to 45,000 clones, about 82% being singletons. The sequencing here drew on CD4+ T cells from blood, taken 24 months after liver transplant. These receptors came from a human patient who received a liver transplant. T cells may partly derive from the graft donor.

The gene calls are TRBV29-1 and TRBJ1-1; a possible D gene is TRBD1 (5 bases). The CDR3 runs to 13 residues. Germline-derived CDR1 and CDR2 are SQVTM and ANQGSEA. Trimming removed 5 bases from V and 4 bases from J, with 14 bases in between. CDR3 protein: CSVSLRGGTEAFF. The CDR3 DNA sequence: TGCAGCGTTTCTCTTCGGGGGGGCACTGAAGCTTTCTTT.

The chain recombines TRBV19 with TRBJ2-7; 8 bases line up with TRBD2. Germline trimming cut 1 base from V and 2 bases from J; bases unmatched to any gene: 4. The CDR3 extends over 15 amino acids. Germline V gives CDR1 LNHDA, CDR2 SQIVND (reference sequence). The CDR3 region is CASSIGGAGAYEQYF. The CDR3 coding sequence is TGTGCCAGTAGTATAGGAGGAGCGGGAGCCTACGAGCAGTACTTC.

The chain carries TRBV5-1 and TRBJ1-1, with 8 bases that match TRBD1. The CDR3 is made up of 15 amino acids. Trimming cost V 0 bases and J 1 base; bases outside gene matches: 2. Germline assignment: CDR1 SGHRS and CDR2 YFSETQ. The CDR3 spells CASSLGDRTNTEAFF. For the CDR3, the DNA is TGCGCCAGCAGCTTGGGGGACAGGACGAACACTGAAGCTTTCTTT.

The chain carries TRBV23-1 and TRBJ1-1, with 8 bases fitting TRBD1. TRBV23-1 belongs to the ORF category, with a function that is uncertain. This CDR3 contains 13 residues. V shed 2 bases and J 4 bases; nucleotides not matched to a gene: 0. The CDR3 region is CASSQTGGTEAFF. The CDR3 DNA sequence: TGCGCCAGCAGTCAAACAGGGGGCACTGAAGCTTTCTTT.

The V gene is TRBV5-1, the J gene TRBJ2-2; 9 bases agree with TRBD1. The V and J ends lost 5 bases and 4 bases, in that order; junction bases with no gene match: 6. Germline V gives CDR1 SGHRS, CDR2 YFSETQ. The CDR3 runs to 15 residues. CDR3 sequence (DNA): TGCGCCAGCAGAAAGGACAGGGGTCGCACCGGGGAGCTGTTTTTT. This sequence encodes CASRKDRGRTGELFF.

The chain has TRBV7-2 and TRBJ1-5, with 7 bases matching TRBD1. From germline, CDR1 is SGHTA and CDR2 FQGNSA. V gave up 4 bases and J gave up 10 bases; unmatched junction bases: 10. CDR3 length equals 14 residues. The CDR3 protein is CASSSKALGGPQHF. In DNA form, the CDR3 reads TGTGCCAGCAGCTCGAAGGCCTTAGGGGGCCCCCAGCATTTT.

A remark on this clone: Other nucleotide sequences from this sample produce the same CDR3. The DNA for the CDR3 is TGCGCCAGCAGCTTGGAAGGGGCGCTTTATGGCTACACCTTC. It is translated as CASSLEGALYGYTF. V usage is TRBV5-1 and J usage is TRBJ1-2, with a possible D match to TRBD1 (5 bases). This CDR3 is built from 14 residues. Germline CDR1 is SGHRS and CDR2 is YFSETQ. Between the trimmed V and J ends, which lost 0 bases and 5 bases, there was a span of 11 bases. The full variable domain, with the rest looked up from reference TRBV5-1 and TRBJ1-2, is KAGVTQTPRYLIKTRGQQVTLSCSPISGHRSVSWYQQTPGQGLQFLFEYFSETQRNKGNFPGRFSGRQFSNSRSEMNVSTLELGDSALYLCASSLEGALYGYTFGSGTRLTVV.

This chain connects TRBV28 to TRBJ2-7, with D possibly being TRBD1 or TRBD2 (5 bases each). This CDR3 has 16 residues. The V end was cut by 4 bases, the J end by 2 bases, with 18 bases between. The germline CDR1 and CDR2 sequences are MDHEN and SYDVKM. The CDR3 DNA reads TGTGCCAGCAGTTCTAATACCGGGACCGTTACCTACGAGCAGTACTTC. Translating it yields CASSSNTGTVTYEQYF.

The CDR3 nucleotides read TGTGCCAGCGGCGAATTCTCAGGGACCAATTCACCCCTCCACTTT. Translation gives CASGEFSGTNSPLHF. The J gene is TRBJ1-6, the V gene TRBV25-1, with D possibly being TRBD1 (5 bases). CDR3 length equals 15 residues. V was pared by 8 bases and J by 7 bases, with 18 bases between. The V gene's germline CDR1 is MGHDK and CDR2 SYGVNS.

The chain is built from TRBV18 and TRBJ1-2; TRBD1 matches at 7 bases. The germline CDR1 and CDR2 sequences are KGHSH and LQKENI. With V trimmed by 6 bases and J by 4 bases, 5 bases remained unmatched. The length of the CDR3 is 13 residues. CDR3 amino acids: CASSPDRAYGYTF. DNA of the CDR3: TGTGCCAGCTCGCCCGACAGGGCCTATGGCTACACCTTC.

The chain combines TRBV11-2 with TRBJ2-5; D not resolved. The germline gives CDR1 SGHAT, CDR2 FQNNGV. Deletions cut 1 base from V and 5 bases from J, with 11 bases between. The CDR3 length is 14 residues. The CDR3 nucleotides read TGTGCCAGCAGCTTAGTGGGCACCCCGGAGACCCAGTACTTC. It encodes CASSLVGTPETQYF.

The CDR3 sequence: CASSLQTDRSGNTIYF. The CDR3 DNA reads as TGTGCCAGCAGCTTGCAGACCGATCGCTCTGGAAACACCATATATTTT. V and J are TRBV7-2 and TRBJ1-3, with D unclear. The germline V gene encodes CDR1 SGHTA and CDR2 FQGNSA. There are 16 residues in the CDR3. V shed 3 bases and J shed 0 bases, with 12 bases lying between them.

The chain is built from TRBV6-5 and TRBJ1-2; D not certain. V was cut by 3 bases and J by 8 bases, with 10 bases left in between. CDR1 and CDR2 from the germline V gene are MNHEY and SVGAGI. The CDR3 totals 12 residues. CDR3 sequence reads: CASSYKGIGYTF. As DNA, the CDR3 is TGTGCCAGCAGTTATAAGGGTATCGGCTACACCTTC.

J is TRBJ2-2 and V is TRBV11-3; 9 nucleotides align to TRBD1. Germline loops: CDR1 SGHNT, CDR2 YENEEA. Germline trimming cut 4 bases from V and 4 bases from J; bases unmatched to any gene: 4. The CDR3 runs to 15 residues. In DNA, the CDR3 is TGTGCCAGCAGCTCTCCGGGACAGGGCACCGGGGAGCTGTTTTTT. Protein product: CASSSPGQGTGELFF.

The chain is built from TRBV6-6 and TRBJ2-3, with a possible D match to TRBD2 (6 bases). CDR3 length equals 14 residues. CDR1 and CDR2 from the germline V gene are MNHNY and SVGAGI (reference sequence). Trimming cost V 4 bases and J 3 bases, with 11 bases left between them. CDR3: CASSFGSGTDTQYF. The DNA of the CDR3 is TGTGCCAGCAGTTTCGGGAGCGGGACAGATACGCAGTATTTT.

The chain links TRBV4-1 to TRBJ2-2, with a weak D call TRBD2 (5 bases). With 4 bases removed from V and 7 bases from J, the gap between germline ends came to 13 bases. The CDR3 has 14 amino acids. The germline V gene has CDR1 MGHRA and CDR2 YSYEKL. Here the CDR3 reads CASSREASGGELFF. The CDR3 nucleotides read TGCGCCAGCAGCCGAGAAGCGAGCGGCGGGGAGCTGTTTTTT.

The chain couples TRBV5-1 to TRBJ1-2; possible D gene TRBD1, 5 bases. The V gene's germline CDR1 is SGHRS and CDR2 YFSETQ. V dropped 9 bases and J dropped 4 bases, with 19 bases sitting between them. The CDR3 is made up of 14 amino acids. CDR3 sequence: CATASGGDSYGYTF. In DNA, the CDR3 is TGCGCCACCGCTAGTGGAGGGGATAGCTATGGCTACACCTTC.

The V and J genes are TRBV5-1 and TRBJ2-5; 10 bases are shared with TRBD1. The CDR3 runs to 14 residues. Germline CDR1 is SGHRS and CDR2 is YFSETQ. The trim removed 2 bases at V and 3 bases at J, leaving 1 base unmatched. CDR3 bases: TGCGCCAGCAGCTTAGGGACAGGGGAAGAGACCCAGTACTTC. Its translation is CASSLGTGEETQYF.

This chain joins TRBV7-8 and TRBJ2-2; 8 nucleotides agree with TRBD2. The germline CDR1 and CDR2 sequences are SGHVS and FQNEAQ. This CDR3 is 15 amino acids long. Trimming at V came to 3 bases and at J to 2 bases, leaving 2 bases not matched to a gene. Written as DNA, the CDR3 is TGTGCCAGCAGCTTCGGGACTAGAAACACCGGGGAGCTGTTTTTT. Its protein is CASSFGTRNTGELFF.